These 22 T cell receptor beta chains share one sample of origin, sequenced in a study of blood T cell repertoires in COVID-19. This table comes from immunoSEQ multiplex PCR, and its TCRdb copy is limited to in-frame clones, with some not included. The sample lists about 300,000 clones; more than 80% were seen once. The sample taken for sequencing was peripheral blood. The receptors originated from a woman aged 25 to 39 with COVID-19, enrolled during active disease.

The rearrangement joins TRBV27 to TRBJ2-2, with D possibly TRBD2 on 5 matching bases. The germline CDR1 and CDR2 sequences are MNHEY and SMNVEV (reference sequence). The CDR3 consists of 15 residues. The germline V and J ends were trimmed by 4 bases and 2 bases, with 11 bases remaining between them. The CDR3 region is CASSSPGKNTGELFF. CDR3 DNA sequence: TGTGCCAGCAGTTCACCGGGGAAAAACACCGGGGAGCTGTTTTTT.

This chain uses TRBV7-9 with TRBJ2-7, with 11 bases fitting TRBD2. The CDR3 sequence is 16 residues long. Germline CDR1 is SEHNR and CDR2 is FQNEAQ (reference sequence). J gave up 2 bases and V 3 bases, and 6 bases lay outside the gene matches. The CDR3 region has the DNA TGTGCCAGCAGCTTCGAACTAGCGGGAGCCCCCTACGAGCAGTACTTC. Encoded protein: CASSFELAGAPYEQYF.

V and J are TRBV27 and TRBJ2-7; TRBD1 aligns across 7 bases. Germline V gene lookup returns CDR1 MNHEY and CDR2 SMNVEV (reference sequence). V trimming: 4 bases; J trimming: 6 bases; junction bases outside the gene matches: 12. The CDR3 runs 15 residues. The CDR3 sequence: CASSWQTGLLLEQYF. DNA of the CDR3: TGTGCCAGCAGTTGGCAGACAGGGCTTTTACTCGAGCAGTACTTC.

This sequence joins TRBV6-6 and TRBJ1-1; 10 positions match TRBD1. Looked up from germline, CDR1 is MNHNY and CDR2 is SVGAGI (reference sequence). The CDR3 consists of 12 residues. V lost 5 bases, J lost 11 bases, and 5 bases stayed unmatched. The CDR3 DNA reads TGTGCCAGCAGTGGGACAGGGGTCGACGCTTTCTTT. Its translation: CASSGTGVDAFF.

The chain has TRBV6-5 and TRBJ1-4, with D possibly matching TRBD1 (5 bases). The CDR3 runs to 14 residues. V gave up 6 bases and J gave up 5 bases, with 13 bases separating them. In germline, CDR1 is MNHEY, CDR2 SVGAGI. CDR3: CASSPEGVNEKLFF. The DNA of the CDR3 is TGTGCCAGCAGCCCGGAAGGGGTAAATGAAAAACTGTTTTTT.

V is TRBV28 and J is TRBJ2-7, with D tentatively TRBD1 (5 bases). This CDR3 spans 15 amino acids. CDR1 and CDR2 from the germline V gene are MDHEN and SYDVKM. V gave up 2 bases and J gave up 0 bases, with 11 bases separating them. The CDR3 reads CASSLVLDISYEQYF. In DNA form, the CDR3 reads TGTGCCAGCAGTTTAGTCTTGGACATCTCCTACGAGCAGTACTTC.

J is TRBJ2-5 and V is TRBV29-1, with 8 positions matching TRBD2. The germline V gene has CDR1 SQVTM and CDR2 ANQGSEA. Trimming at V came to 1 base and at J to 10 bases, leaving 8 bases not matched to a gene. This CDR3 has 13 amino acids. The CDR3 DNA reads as TGCAGCGTTGAAGGGACACTAGCGGACAGCCAGTACTTC. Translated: CSVEGTLADSQYF.

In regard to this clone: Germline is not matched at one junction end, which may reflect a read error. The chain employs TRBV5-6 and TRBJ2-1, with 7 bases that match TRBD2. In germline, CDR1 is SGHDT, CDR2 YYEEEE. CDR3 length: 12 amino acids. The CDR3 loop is CASSARVAGRIF. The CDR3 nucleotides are TGTGCCAGCAGCGCACGAGTAGCGGGCCGGATCTTC.

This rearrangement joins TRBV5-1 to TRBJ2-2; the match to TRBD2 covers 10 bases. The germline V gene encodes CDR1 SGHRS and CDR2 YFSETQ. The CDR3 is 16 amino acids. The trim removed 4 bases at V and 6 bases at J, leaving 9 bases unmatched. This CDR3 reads CASSSSSGRPPGELFF. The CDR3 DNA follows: TGCGCCAGCAGCAGCTCTAGCGGGAGACCCCCCGGGGAGCTGTTTTTT.

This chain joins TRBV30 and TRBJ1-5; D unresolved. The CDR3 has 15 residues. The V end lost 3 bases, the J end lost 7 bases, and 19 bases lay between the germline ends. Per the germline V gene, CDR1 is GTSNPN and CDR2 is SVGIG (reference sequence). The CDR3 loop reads CAWSPAGVGLQPQHF. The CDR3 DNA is TGTGCCTGGAGCCCCGCCGGGGTTGGTTTACAGCCCCAGCATTTT.

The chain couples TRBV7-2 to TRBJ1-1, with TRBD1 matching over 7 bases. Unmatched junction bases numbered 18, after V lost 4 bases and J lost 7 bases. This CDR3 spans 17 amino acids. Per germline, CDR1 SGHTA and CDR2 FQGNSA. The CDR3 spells CASSSPQILDRAGEAFF. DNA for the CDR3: TGTGCCAGCAGCTCCCCACAAATCCTCGACAGGGCCGGTGAAGCTTTCTTT.

CDR3 amino acids: CASSLSGQTTLDGYTF. The CDR3 DNA sequence: TGCGCCAGCAGCTTGTCGGGACAGACCACCCTGGATGGCTACACCTTC. This rearrangement joins TRBV5-1 to TRBJ1-2; TRBD1 matches 7 bases. CDR3 length: 16 residues. Germline-derived CDR1 and CDR2 are SGHRS and YFSETQ. Losses at the gene ends were 1 base for V and 6 bases for J; bases not matched to a gene: 12.

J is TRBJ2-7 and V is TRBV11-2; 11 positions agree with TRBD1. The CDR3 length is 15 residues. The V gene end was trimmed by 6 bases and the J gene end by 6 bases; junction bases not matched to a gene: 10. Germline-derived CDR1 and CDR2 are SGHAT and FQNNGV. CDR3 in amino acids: CASSPHRDRGGEQYF. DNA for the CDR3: TGTGCCAGCAGTCCCCACCGGGACAGGGGGGGCGAGCAGTACTTC.

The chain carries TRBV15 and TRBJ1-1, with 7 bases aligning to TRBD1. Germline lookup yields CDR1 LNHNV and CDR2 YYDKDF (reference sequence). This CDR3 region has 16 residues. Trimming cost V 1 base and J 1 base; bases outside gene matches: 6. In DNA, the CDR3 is TGTGCCACCAGCAGAGGTATTGAGGGGGCGAACACTGAAGCTTTCTTT. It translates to CATSRGIEGANTEAFF.

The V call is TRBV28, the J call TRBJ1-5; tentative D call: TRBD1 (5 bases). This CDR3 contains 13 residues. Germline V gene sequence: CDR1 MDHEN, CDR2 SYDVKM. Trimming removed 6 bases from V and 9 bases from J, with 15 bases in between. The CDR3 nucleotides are TGTGCCAGCAGCACGACAGCGCTTTTGCCCCAGCATTTT. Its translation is CASSTTALLPQHF. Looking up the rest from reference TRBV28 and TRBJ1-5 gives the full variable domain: DVKVTQSSRYLVKRTGEKVFLECVQDMDHENMFWYRQDPGLGLRLIYFSYDVKMKEKGDIPEGYSVSREKKERFSLILESASTNQTSMYLCASSTTALLPQHFGDGTRLSIL.

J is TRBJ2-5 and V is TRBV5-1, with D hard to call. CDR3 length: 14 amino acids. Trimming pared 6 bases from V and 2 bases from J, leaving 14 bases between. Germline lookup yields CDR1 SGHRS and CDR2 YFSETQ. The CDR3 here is CASTRGPPQETQYF. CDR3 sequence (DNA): TGCGCCAGCACTCGCGGTCCCCCACAAGAGACCCAGTACTTC.

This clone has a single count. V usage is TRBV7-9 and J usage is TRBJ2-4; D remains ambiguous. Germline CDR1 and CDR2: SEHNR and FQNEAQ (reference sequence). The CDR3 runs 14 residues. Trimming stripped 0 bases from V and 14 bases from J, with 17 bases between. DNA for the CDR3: TGTGCCAGCAGCTTAGCGCTGGAGCCCCAGAAGGAGTACTTC. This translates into CASSLALEPQKEYF.

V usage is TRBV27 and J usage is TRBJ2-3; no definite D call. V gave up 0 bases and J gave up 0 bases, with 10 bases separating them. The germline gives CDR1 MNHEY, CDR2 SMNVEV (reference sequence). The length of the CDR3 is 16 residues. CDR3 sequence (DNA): TGTGCCAGCAGTTTATCCCTCCTTCTGAGCACAGATACGCAGTATTTT. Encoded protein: CASSLSLLLSTDTQYF.

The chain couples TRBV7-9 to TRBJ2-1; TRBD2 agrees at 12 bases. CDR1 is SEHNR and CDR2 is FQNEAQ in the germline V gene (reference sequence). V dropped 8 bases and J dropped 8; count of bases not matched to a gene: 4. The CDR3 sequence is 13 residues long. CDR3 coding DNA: TGTGCCAGCCAGGCTAGCGGGAGGGATGAGCAGTTCTTC. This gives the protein CASQASGRDEQFF.

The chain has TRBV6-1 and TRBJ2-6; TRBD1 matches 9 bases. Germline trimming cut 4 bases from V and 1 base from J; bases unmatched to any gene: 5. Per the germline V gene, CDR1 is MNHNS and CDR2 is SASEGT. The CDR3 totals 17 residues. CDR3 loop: CASSGQGVNSGANVLTF. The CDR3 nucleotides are TGTGCCAGCAGTGGACAGGGGGTAAATTCTGGGGCCAACGTCCTGACTTTC.

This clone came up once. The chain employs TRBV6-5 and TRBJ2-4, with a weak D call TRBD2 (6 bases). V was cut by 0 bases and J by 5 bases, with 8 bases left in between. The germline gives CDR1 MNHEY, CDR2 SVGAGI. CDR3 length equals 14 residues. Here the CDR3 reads CASSYSGGENIQYF. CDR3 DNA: TGTGCCAGCAGTTACTCCGGCGGGGAAAACATTCAGTACTTC.

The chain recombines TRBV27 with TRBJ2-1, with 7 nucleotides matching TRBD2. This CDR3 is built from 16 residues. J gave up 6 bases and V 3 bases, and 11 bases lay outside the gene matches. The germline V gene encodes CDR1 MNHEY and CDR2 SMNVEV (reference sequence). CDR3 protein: CASSLVPAREGNEQFF. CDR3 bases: TGTGCCAGCAGTTTGGTGCCGGCGAGGGAGGGCAATGAGCAGTTCTTC.